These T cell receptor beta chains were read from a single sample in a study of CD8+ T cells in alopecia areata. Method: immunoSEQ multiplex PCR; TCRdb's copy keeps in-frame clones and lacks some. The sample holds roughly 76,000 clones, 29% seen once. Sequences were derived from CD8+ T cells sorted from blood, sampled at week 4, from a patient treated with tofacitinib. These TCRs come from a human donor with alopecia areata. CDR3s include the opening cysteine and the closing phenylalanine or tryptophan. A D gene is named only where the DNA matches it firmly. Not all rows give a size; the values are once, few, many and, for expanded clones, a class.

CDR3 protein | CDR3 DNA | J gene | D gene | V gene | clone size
CASSHGQGETEAFF | TGTGCCAGCAGCCATGGACAGGGTGAGACTGAAGCTTTCTTT | TRBJ1-1 | TRBD1 | TRBV7-9 | few
CASSSGPTYYEQYF | TGTGCCAGCAGTTCGGGCCCCACCTACTACGAGCAGTACTTC | TRBJ2-7 | - | TRBV27 | -
CATRTNTEAFF | TGTGCCACTCGCACGAACACTGAAGCTTTCTTT | TRBJ1-1 | - | TRBV19 | -
CASRFSHGEQFF | TGTGCCAGTCGATTCTCCCATGGTGAGCAGTTCTTC | TRBJ2-1 | - | TRBV19 | -
CASSSPGTYYEQYF | TGCGCCAGCAGCTCACCCGGGACTTACTACGAGCAGTACTTC | TRBJ2-7 | - | TRBV5-1 | -
CASSGSDWQFF | TGTGCCAGCAGCGGTTCGGACTGGCAGTTCTTC | TRBJ2-1 | - | TRBV9 | few
CSARRGRETQYF | TGCAGCGCCCGCAGGGGTCGGGAGACCCAGTACTTC | TRBJ2-5 | - | TRBV29-1 | -
CASSPTGVEQYF | TGTGCCAGCAGCCCGACAGGGGTCGAGCAGTACTTC | TRBJ2-7 | TRBD1 | TRBV7-2 | -
CSVAPRASGKETQYF | TGCAGCGTTGCTCCCAGGGCTAGCGGGAAAGAGACCCAGTACTTC | TRBJ2-5 | TRBD2 | TRBV29-1 | -
CASSLVGQGRSYEQYF | TGTGCCAGCAGCTTAGTGGGACAGGGGAGATCCTACGAGCAGTACTTC | TRBJ2-7 | TRBD1 | TRBV7-8 | -
CASSLDLPGPYGYTF | TGCGCCAGCAGCTTGGATCTTCCAGGGCCCTATGGCTACACCTTC | TRBJ1-2 | - | TRBV5-1 | -